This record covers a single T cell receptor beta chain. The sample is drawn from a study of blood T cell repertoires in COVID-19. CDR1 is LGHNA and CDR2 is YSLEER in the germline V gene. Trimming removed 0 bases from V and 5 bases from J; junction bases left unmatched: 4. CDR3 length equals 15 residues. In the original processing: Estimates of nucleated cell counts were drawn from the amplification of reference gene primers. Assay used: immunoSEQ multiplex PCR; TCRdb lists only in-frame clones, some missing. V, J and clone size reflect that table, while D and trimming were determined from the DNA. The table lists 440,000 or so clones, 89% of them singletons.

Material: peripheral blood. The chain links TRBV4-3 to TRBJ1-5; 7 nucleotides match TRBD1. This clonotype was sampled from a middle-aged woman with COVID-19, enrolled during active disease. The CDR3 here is CASSQELGGYQPQHF. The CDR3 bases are TGCGCCAGCAGCCAAGAGTTAGGGGGCTATCAGCCCCAGCATTTT.